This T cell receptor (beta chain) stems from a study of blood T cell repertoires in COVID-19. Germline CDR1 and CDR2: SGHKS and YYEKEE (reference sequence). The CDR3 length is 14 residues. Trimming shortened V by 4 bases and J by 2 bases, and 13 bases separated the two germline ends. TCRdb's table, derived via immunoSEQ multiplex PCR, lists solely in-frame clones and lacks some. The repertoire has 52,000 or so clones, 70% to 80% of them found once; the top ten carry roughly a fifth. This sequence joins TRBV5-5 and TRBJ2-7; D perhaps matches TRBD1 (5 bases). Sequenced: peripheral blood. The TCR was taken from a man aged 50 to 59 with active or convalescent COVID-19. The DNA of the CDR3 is TGTGCCAGCAGCCCAATGCCAGGGACCTACGAGCAGTACTTC. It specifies CASSPMPGTYEQYF.